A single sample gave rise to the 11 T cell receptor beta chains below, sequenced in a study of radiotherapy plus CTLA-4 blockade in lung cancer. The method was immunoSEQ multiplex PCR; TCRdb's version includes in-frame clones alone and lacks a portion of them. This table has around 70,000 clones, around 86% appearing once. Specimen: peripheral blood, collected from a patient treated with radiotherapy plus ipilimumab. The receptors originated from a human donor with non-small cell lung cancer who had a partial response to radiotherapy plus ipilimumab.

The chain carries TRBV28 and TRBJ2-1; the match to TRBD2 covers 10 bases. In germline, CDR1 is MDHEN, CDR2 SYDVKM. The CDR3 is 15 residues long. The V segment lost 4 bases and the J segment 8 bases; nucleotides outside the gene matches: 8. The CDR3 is CASSSTSGRVDEQFF. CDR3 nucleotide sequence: TGTGCCAGCAGTTCCACCAGCGGGAGGGTTGATGAGCAGTTCTTC.

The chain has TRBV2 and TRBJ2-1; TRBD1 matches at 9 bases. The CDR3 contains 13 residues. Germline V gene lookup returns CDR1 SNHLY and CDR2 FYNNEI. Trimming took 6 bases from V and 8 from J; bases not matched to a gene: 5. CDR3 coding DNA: TGTGCCAGCAGGACGGGACAGGGAGATGAGCAGTTCTTC. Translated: CASRTGQGDEQFF.

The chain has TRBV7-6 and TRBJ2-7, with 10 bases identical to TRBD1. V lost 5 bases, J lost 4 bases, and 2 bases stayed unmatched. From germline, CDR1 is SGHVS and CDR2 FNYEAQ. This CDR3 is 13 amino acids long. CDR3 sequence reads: CASSPGQGYEQYF. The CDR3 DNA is TGTGCCAGCAGCCCGGGACAGGGGTACGAGCAGTACTTC.

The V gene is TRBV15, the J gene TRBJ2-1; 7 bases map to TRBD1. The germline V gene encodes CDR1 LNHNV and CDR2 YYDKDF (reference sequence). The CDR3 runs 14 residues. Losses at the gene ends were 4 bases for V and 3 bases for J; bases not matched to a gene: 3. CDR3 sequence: CATSTRDSYNEQFF. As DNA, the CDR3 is TGTGCCACCAGCACCCGGGACAGCTACAATGAGCAGTTCTTC.

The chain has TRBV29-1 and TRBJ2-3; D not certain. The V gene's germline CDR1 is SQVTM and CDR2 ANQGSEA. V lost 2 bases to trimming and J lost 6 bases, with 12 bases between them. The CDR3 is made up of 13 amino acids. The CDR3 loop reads CSVEHSARDTQYF. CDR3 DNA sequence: TGCAGCGTTGAACACTCGGCGCGGGATACGCAGTATTTT.

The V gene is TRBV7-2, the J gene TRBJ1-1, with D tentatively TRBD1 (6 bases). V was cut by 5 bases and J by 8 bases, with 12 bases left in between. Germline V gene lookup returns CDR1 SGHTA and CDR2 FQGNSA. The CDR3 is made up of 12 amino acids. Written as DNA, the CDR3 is TGTGCCAGCAGCGTACAACAGGGAGAAGCTTTCTTT. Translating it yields CASSVQQGEAFF. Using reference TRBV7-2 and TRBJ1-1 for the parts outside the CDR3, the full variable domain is GAGVSQSPSNKVTEKGKDVELRCDPISGHTALYWYRQSLGQGLEFLIYFQGNSAPDKSGLPSDRFSAERTGGSVSTLTIQRTQQEDSAVYLCASSVQQGEAFFGQGTRLTVV.

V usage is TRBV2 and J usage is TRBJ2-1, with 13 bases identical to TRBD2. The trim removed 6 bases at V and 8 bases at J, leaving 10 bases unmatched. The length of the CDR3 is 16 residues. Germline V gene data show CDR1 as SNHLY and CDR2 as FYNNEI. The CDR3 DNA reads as TGTGCCAGCAGGGCCCGACTAGCGGGAGGACTCGATGAGCAGTTCTTC. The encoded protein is CASRARLAGGLDEQFF. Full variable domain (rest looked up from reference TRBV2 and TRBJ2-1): EPEVTQTPSHQVTQMGQEVILRCVPISNHLYFYWYRQILGQKVEFLVSFYNNEISEKSEIFDDQFSVERPDGSNFTLKIRSTKLEDSAMYFCASRARLAGGLDEQFFGPGTRLTVL.

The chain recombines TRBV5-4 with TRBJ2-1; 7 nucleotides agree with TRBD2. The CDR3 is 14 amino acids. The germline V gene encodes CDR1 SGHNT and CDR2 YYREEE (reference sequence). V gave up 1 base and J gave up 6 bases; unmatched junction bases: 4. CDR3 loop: CASSLTSAFNEQFF. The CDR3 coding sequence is TGTGCCAGCAGCTTGACTAGCGCCTTCAATGAGCAGTTCTTC.

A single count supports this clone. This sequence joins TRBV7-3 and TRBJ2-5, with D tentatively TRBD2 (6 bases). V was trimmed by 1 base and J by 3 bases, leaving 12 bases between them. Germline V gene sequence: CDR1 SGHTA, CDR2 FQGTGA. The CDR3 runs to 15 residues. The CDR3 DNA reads TGTGCCAGCAGCTTAATGGGCGGGAAGGAAGAGACCCAGTACTTC. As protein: CASSLMGGKEETQYF.

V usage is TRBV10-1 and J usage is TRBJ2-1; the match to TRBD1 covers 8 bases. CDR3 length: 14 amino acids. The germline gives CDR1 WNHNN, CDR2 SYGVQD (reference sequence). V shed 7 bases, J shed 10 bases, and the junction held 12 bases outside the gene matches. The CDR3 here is CASTNGQGQYEQFF. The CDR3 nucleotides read TGCGCCAGCACCAACGGACAGGGCCAATACGAGCAGTTCTTC.

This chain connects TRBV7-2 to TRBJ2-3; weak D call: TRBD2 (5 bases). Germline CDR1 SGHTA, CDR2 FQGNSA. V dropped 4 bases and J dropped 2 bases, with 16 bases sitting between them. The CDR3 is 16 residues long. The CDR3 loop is CASSSPPVRDTDTQYF. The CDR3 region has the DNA TGTGCCAGCAGCTCTCCCCCGGTGAGGGACACAGATACGCAGTATTTT.